This passage covers 10 T cell receptor beta chains from one sample sequenced in a study of T cells after somatic rescue of genetic block. This table comes from immunoSEQ multiplex PCR, and its TCRdb copy is limited to in-frame clones, with some not included. The sample holds tens of thousands of clones, approximately 90% seen once. The sequenced material came from peripheral blood mononuclear cells (PBMCs). The receptor source for this set is a man aged 35 to 55.

The V gene is TRBV7-8, the J gene TRBJ2-7; 7 bases map to TRBD1. The length of the CDR3 is 16 residues. Trimming took 1 base from V and 0 from J; bases not matched to a gene: 6. The germline V gene has CDR1 SGHVS and CDR2 FQNEAQ. CDR3 protein: CASSLGGTVPSYEQYF. CDR3 nucleotides: TGTGCCAGCAGCTTAGGAGGGACAGTGCCCTCCTACGAGCAGTACTTC. Looking up the rest from reference TRBV7-8 and TRBJ2-7 gives the full variable domain: GAGVSQSPRYKVAKRGQDVALRCDPISGHVSLFWYQQALGQGPEFLTYFQNEAQLDKSGLPSDRFFAERPEGSVSTLKIQRTQQEDSAVYLCASSLGGTVPSYEQYFGPGTRLTVT.

The rearrangement joins TRBV5-1 to TRBJ2-5; D is unresolved. This CDR3 comprises 13 residues. Trimming took 1 base from V and 5 from J, leaving 9 bases between them. CDR1 is SGHRS and CDR2 is YFSETQ in the germline V gene. CDR3 DNA: TGCGCCAGCAGCTTGAGAACAGACGAGACCCAGTACTTC. As protein: CASSLRTDETQYF.

The CDR3 protein is CATSRDSGRGALDTQYF. CDR3 bases: TGTGCCACCAGCAGAGATAGTGGGCGGGGCGCTCTAGATACGCAGTATTTT. This chain uses TRBV15 with TRBJ2-3, with a tentative D call TRBD2 (6 bases). Trimming removed 0 bases from V and 5 bases from J, with 18 bases in between. Germline CDR1 is LNHNV and CDR2 is YYDKDF (reference sequence). The CDR3 contains 17 residues.

This chain uses TRBV4-2 with TRBJ2-3; the match to TRBD2 covers 13 bases. The V gene's germline CDR1 is LGHNA and CDR2 YNFKEQ. This CDR3 contains 18 residues. J was trimmed by 2 bases and V by 4 bases; bases with no gene match: 9. CDR3 sequence reads: CASSRGEGLAGITDTQYF. The DNA of the CDR3 is TGTGCCAGCAGCCGGGGGGAGGGACTAGCGGGGATCACAGATACGCAGTATTTT.

The chain couples TRBV20-1 to TRBJ2-1, with a tentative D call TRBD1 (6 bases). Germline V gene lookup returns CDR1 DFQATT and CDR2 SNEGSKA (reference sequence). Trimming took off 6 bases at V and 8 bases at J, with 11 bases between the two ends. The CDR3 is 11 residues long. CDR3 DNA: TGCAGTGCCCTACAGGGCTATGAGCAGTTCTTC. Residues: CSALQGYEQFF.

The chain's CDR3 is CASSPPRGLETQYF. CDR3 nucleotide sequence: TGTGCCAGCTCACCACCGAGGGGGTTGGAGACCCAGTACTTC. This chain joins TRBV18 and TRBJ2-5; maybe TRBD1 (6 bases). The CDR3 runs 14 residues. CDR1 is KGHSH, CDR2 LQKENI, per germline. V dropped 0 bases and J dropped 5 bases, with 10 bases sitting between them.

J is TRBJ2-3 and V is TRBV29-1; TRBD1 or TRBD2 may be the D gene (5 bases each). CDR1 and CDR2 from the germline V gene are SQVTM and ANQGSEA. The CDR3 runs to 13 residues. Trimming removed 7 bases from V and 0 bases from J, with 11 bases in between. The CDR3 loop is CSARDASTDTQYF. CDR3 coding DNA: TGCAGCGCCAGGGACGCCAGCACAGATACGCAGTATTTT.

A single count supports this clone. The chain uses TRBV27 and TRBJ2-1, with 10 bases aligning to TRBD2. Germline V gene lookup returns CDR1 MNHEY and CDR2 SMNVEV (reference sequence). The CDR3 sequence is 16 residues long. V lost 3 bases, J lost 7 bases, and 9 bases stayed unmatched. CDR3 sequence (DNA): TGTGCCAGCAGTTTTTTTGCTAGCGGGAGTTTGAATGAGCAGTTCTTC. It specifies CASSFFASGSLNEQFF.

The chain has TRBV5-1 and TRBJ2-3; D unresolved. Germline V gene sequence: CDR1 SGHRS, CDR2 YFSETQ. The CDR3 is 16 residues long. With 0 bases removed from V and 2 bases from J, the gap between germline ends came to 13 bases. The CDR3 nucleotides read TGCGCCAGCAGCTTGGGGTTAGAACAATTCACAGATACGCAGTATTTT. Protein sequence: CASSLGLEQFTDTQYF.

This rearrangement joins TRBV9 to TRBJ2-3; 9 bases map to TRBD1. The CDR3 length is 15 residues. The V gene end was trimmed by 4 bases and the J gene end by 3 bases; junction bases not matched to a gene: 6. In germline, CDR1 is SGDLS, CDR2 YYNGEE. The CDR3 nucleotides are TGTGCCAGCAGCACCTGGGACAGGGAGACAGATACGCAGTATTTT. Residues: CASSTWDRETDTQYF.